This TCR beta chain derives from a study of radiation and T cells in renal cell carcinoma. Sample treatment: 15 Gy SBRT to primary tumor, nephrectomy 4 weeks later. The CDR3 is made up of 12 amino acids. The V gene's germline CDR1 is MNHNY and CDR2 SVGAGI (reference sequence). V shed 5 bases, J shed 5 bases, and the junction held 2 bases outside the gene matches. Sequenced by immunoSEQ multiplex PCR; TCRdb stores in-frame clones only, minus some. The repertoire consists of around 15,000 clones, with around 65% occurring once and the leading ten covering around 30%. This clone has just one count. This clonotype originated in a woman in her seventies with renal cell carcinoma. The rearrangement links TRBV6-6 to TRBJ2-7; 8 bases align to TRBD2. The sample consisted of tumor tissue, taken from a patient whose treatment included radiotherapy and nephrectomy. CDR3 sequence reads: CASSRTSHEQYF. The CDR3 nucleotides are TGTGCCAGCAGTAGGACTAGCCACGAGCAGTACTTC.